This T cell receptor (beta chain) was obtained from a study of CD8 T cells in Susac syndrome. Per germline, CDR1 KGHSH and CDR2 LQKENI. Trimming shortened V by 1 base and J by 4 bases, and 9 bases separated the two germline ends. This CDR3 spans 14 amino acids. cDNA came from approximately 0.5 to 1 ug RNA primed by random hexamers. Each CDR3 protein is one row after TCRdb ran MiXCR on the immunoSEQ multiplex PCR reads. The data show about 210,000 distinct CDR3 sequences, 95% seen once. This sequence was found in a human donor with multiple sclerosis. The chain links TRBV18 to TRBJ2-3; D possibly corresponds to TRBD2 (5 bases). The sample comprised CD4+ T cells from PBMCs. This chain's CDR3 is CASSPQARADTQYF. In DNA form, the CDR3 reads TGTGCCAGCTCACCACAGGCGCGGGCAGATACGCAGTATTTT.